The next 9 T cell receptor beta chains were all read from a single sample in a study of T-cell reconstitution after alpha-beta-depleted transplantation in children. Construction of the TCRbeta library involved unique molecular identifiers. TCRdb itself ran the PCR reads through MiXCR, one entry per CDR3 protein. Of 300,000 to 400,000 distinct CDR3 sequences listed, less than 15% are singletons. The material was PBMCs, obtained from the stem cell graft. The receptors here all came from a human donor who donated a stem cell graft to a child with Fanconi anemia.

This chain joins TRBV11-2 and TRBJ2-1; D may be TRBD2 (6 bases). Germline CDR1 is SGHAT and CDR2 is FQNNGV. The CDR3 is 15 residues long. V lost 5 bases, J lost 5 bases, and 16 bases lay in between. The CDR3 sequence is CASSLGGVGNNEQFF. The DNA for the CDR3 is TGTGCCAGCAGCCTAGGAGGGGTGGGGAACAATGAGCAGTTCTTC.

This clonotype showed up just a few times. The chain combines TRBV20-1 with TRBJ1-1; D is ambiguous. CDR3 length equals 12 residues. CDR1 is DFQATT, CDR2 SNEGSKA, per germline (reference sequence). The germline V and J ends were trimmed by 0 bases and 9 bases, with 11 bases remaining between them. As DNA, the CDR3 is TGCAGTGCTAGAGATCCCACACTGAAAGCTTTCTTT. It encodes CSARDPTLKAFF.

CDR3: CASSTTGTSGQETQYF. CDR3 coding DNA: TGCGCCAGCAGCACTACCGGGACTAGCGGTCAAGAGACCCAGTACTTC. The rearrangement links TRBV5-1 to TRBJ2-5; 11 positions match TRBD2. This CDR3 is built from 16 residues. V trimming: 4 bases; J trimming: 2 bases; junction bases outside the gene matches: 7. Germline V gives CDR1 SGHRS, CDR2 YFSETQ.

A remark on this clonotype: Its ends do not fully match the called genes, so a read error is possible. The gene calls are TRBV12-3 or TRBV12-4 and TRBJ2-1; D may correspond to TRBD1 or TRBD2 (6 bases each). The CDR3 loop spans 18 amino acids. The CDR3 coding sequence is TGTGCCCGCAGTTCCCAGACAGGCGGGAAGGCATGGGTCGGTGAGCAGTTCTTC. It codes for CARSSQTGGKAWVGEQFF.

The chain uses TRBV4-1 and TRBJ2-2; the D gene is possibly TRBD1 (6 bases). V was clipped by 4 bases and J by 7 bases, with 13 bases between them. The germline CDR1 and CDR2 sequences are MGHRA and YSYEKL. This CDR3 is 14 amino acids long. This CDR3 is CASSPQGRIGELFF. CDR3 in DNA: TGCGCCAGCAGCCCGCAGGGGCGGATCGGGGAGCTGTTTTTT.

This clonotype was seen more than once but under ten times. This chain joins TRBV20-1 and TRBJ2-5; 10 nucleotides line up with TRBD2. V trimming: 6 bases; J trimming: 4 bases; junction bases outside the gene matches: 2. The CDR3 has 12 amino acids. Germline CDR1 is DFQATT and CDR2 is SNEGSKA (reference sequence). Written as DNA, the CDR3 is TGCAGTGCCTGGACTAGCGGAGAGACCCAGTACTTC. Its protein product is CSAWTSGETQYF.

The rearrangement joins TRBV5-6 to TRBJ2-2; 8 nucleotides match TRBD1. V shed 9 bases, J shed 6 bases, and the junction held 22 bases outside the gene matches. The germline CDR1 and CDR2 sequences are SGHDT and YYEEEE. CDR3 length: 18 residues. CDR3 protein: CAMGFRSGTGGVAGELFF. DNA for the CDR3: TGTGCCATGGGCTTTAGGTCCGGGACAGGAGGCGTTGCCGGGGAGCTGTTTTTT.

V gene TRBV6-5 combines with J gene TRBJ2-2; 7 bases fit TRBD1. Trimming removed 8 bases from V and 4 bases from J; junction bases left unmatched: 7. The CDR3 runs to 14 residues. Germline-derived CDR1 and CDR2 are MNHEY and SVGAGI. Here the CDR3 reads CASGRGKGTGELFF. In DNA, the CDR3 is TGTGCCAGCGGCAGGGGGAAGGGCACCGGGGAGCTGTTTTTT.

This clonotype was recorded at least ten times. The chain recombines TRBV20-1 with TRBJ1-3, with 7 nucleotides matching TRBD1. The CDR3 extends over 18 amino acids. Germline CDR1 DFQATT, CDR2 SNEGSKA (reference sequence). The junction had 14 bases not matched to a gene; V was cut back by 3 bases and J by 0 bases. The CDR3 coding sequence is TGCAGTGCTAGCGGGGATGGGGACAGAGCCGGCTCTGGAAACACCATATATTTT. As protein: CSASGDGDRAGSGNTIYF.